This T cell receptor beta chain was retrieved from a study of T cell responses to AZD1222 COVID-19 vaccine. In germline, CDR1 is SGDLS, CDR2 YYNGEE. Unmatched junction bases numbered 7, after V lost 4 bases and J lost 0 bases. This CDR3 is 16 amino acids long. This clone was recorded only once. Antigen specificity is unknown. Assay used: immunoSEQ multiplex PCR; TCRdb lists only in-frame clones, some missing. The table has around 190,000 clones, 80% to 95% seen once. Whole-study findings and limits: Seropositive at baseline were only 5 or 6 AZD1222 recipients. As reported, nearly half of all spike-specific TCRs target variant regions that are unmutated. CD4 TCRs linked to vaccination spanned spike, dominating at 160-218 and 743-854. Clonal diversity may have been underestimated in mostly white British donors.

The genes are TRBV9 and TRBJ1-3, with 7 bases that match TRBD1. Here the sequenced sample was peripheral blood, taken on day 0 of AZD1222 vaccination. The clonotype originates from an adult in good health. The CDR3: CASSSRAGGSGNTIYF. For the CDR3, the DNA is TGTGCCAGCAGCAGTAGGGCAGGGGGCTCTGGAAACACCATATATTTT.